This T cell receptor beta chain was obtained from a study of blood T cell repertoires in COVID-19. Study-wide context: The study drew acute and convalescent COVID-19 samples from the United States, Italy and Spain. From T cells, B-cell-depleted T cells, or PBMCs came the material, which was cDNA or gDNA.

Sequencing was performed with immunoSEQ multiplex PCR; in TCRdb, only in-frame clones are kept and a portion is missing. The sample carries roughly 90,000 clones, around three quarters recorded once. The junction had 11 bases not matched to a gene; V was cut back by 4 bases and J by 7 bases. This CDR3 is 17 amino acids long. Germline CDR1 is SGDLS and CDR2 is YYNGEE. The sequence was obtained from a woman in her seventies with acute or convalescent COVID-19. The chain links TRBV9 to TRBJ2-1, with 13 bases matching TRBD2. Source material: peripheral blood. The CDR3 region is CASSPHLRLAGGNEQFF. Written as DNA, the CDR3 is TGTGCCAGCAGCCCTCACCTTCGACTAGCGGGAGGTAATGAGCAGTTCTTC.